The subject of this entry is one T cell receptor beta chain. These data belong to a study of blood T cell repertoires in COVID-19. Overall study context: Specimens from acute and convalescent COVID-19 originated in the United States, Italy and Spain. The cDNA or gDNA used as material had been derived from T cells, B-cell-depleted T cells, or PBMCs.

In the source study's methods: Counts of nucleated cells, estimated from reference gene primer amplification, were obtained. The assay was immunoSEQ multiplex PCR, and TCRdb's table has in-frame clones only and misses some. V, J and clone size derive from that table, while D and trimming were established from the DNA sequence. The top ten hold roughly 25% of the sample, which has over 90,000 clones, over 75% seen once. Germline-derived CDR1 and CDR2 are ENHRY and SYGVKD. This CDR3 comprises 16 residues. V lost 3 bases to trimming and J lost 1 base; unmatched junction nucleotides: 6. The receptor's source is an elderly man with active or convalescent COVID-19. Sequenced input: peripheral blood. The chain recombines TRBV10-3 with TRBJ2-3, with TRBD2 matching over 8 bases. CDR3 sequence: CAISDPLAGGTDTQYF. CDR3 DNA: TGTGCCATCAGTGACCCTCTAGCGGGCGGCACAGATACGCAGTATTTT.